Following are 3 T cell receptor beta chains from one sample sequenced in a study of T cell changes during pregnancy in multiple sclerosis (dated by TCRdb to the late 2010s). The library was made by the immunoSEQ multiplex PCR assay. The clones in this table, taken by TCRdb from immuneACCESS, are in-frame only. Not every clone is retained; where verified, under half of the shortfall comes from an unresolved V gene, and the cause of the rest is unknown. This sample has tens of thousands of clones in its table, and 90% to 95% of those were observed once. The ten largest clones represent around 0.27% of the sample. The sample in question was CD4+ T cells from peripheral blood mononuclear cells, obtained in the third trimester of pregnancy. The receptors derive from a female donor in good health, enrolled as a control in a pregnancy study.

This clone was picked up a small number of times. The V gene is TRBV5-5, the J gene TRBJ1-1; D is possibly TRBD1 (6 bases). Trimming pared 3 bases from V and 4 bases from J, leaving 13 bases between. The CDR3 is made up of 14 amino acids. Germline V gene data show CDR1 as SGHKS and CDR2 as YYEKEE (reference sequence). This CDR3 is CASSSGTRFTEAFF. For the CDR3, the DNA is TGTGCCAGCAGCTCAGGGACACGCTTCACTGAAGCTTTCTTT. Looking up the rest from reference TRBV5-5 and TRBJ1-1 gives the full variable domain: DAGVTQSPTHLIKTRGQQVTLRCSPISGHKSVSWYQQVLGQGPQFIFQYYEKEERGRGNFPDRFSARQFPNYSSELNVNALLLGDSALYLCASSSGTRFTEAFFGQGTRLTVV.

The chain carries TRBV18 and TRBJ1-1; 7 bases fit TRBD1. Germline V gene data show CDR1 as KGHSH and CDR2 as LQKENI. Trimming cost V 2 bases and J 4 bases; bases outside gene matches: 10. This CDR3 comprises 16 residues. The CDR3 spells CASSPELSGGLTEAFF. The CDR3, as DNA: TGTGCCAGCTCACCAGAGTTATCAGGGGGGCTCACTGAAGCTTTCTTT. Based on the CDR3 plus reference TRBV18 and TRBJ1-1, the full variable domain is NAGVMQNPRHLVRRRGQEARLRCSPMKGHSHVYWYRQLPEEGLKFMVYLQKENIIDESGMPKERFSAEFPKEGPSILRIQQVVRGDSAAYFCASSPELSGGLTEAFFGQGTRLTVV.

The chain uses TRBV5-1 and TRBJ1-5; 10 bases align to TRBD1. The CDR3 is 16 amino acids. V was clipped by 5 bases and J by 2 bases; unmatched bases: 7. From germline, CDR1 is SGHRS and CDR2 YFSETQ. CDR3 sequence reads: CASSLTGTGGNQPQHF. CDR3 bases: TGCGCCAGCAGTTTGACCGGGACAGGGGGCAATCAGCCCCAGCATTTT.